A selection of T cell receptor beta chains follows, all from one sample in a study of shared clonotypes between healthy human individuals. Method: immunoSEQ multiplex PCR; TCRdb's copy keeps in-frame clones and lacks some. The data contain 2.5 million or so clones, around nine tenths of them singletons. The sequenced sample was naive CD4+ T cells sorted from blood. The receptors derive from a man aged 18 to 35 in good health. Both conserved end residues are part of each CDR3. The order of the fields is D gene, V gene, clone size, J gene, CDR3 DNA, CDR3 protein. D genes are given only for firm matches. Some rows mark clone size as missing; the rest say once, few, many or name a class of expanded clone.

d_gene: NA; v_gene: TRBV6-1; abundance: once; j_gene: TRBJ1-2; CDR3nt: TGTGCCAGCAGTGAAGCAAGGGTGGGCGGCTACACCTTC; CDR3aa: CASSEARVGGYTF
d_gene: TRBD1; v_gene: TRBV5-1; abundance: NA; j_gene: TRBJ2-7; CDR3nt: TGCGCCAGCAGCTTAGGGACAGCAATCTACGAGCAGTACTTC; CDR3aa: CASSLGTAIYEQYF
d_gene: NA; v_gene: TRBV14; abundance: NA; j_gene: TRBJ2-5; CDR3nt: TGTGCCAGCAGCCCCACTTCAACACGATCCGGCGGGACCCAGTACTTC; CDR3aa: CASSPTSTRSGGTQYF
d_gene: NA; v_gene: TRBV30; abundance: NA; j_gene: TRBJ1-5; CDR3nt: TGTGCCTGGAGCCCGGGGGGGGGAAGCAATCAGCCCCAGCATTTT; CDR3aa: CAWSPGGGSNQPQHF
d_gene: NA; v_gene: TRBV25-1; abundance: NA; j_gene: TRBJ2-5; CDR3nt: TGTGCCAGCAGTGACCAGGGATTTCAAGAGACCCAGTACTTC; CDR3aa: CASSDQGFQETQYF
d_gene: NA; v_gene: TRBV2; abundance: NA; j_gene: TRBJ2-3; CDR3nt: TGTGCCAGCAAAAAAGGTAGCCTCCTGGCGGATACGCAGTATTTT; CDR3aa: CASKKGSLLADTQYF
d_gene: TRBD2; v_gene: TRBV5-1; abundance: NA; j_gene: TRBJ2-5; CDR3nt: TGCGCCAGCAGCTCCGGGACTAGCGGGTTTGAGACCCAGTACTTC; CDR3aa: CASSSGTSGFETQYF
d_gene: TRBD1; v_gene: TRBV5-1; abundance: NA; j_gene: TRBJ2-1; CDR3nt: TGCGCCAGCAGCGCAGGACAGGGTAATTACAATGAGCAGTTCTTC; CDR3aa: CASSAGQGNYNEQFF
d_gene: NA; v_gene: TRBV28; abundance: NA; j_gene: TRBJ1-5; CDR3nt: TGTGCCAGCAGCTCGGGTCGGCAGCCCCAGCATTTT; CDR3aa: CASSSGRQPQHF
d_gene: NA; v_gene: TRBV10-1; abundance: NA; j_gene: TRBJ2-2; CDR3nt: TGCGCCAGCAGCGCCACGGTGAACACCGGGGAGCTGTTTTTT; CDR3aa: CASSATVNTGELFF
d_gene: NA; v_gene: TRBV18; abundance: NA; j_gene: TRBJ2-3; CDR3nt: TGTGCCAGCTCACCCGGGGCCACAGATACGCAGTATTTT; CDR3aa: CASSPGATDTQYF
d_gene: NA; v_gene: TRBV9; abundance: once; j_gene: TRBJ2-3; CDR3nt: TGTGCCAGCAGCGTAGGAGGGTACAGGGATACGCAGTATTTT; CDR3aa: CASSVGGYRDTQYF
d_gene: TRBD1; v_gene: TRBV6-5; abundance: NA; j_gene: TRBJ1-2; CDR3nt: TGTGCCAGCAGCAGCCGGACAGGGGGTGGCTACACCTTC; CDR3aa: CASSSRTGGGYTF
d_gene: NA; v_gene: TRBV9; abundance: NA; j_gene: TRBJ1-1; CDR3nt: TGTGCCAGCAGCGGCGAGGGGGGGAGCACTGAAGCTTTCTTT; CDR3aa: CASSGEGGSTEAFF
d_gene: NA; v_gene: TRBV12-5; abundance: NA; j_gene: TRBJ2-1; CDR3nt: TGTGCTAGTGGCCCCCCCGGGGTCTCCTACAATGAGCAGTTCTTC; CDR3aa: CASGPPGVSYNEQFF
d_gene: NA; v_gene: TRBV10-3; abundance: NA; j_gene: TRBJ2-7; CDR3nt: TGTGCCATCAGTGATTTTTGGGGAAACGAGCAGTACTTC; CDR3aa: CAISDFWGNEQYF
d_gene: TRBD2; v_gene: TRBV5-1; abundance: NA; j_gene: TRBJ2-5; CDR3nt: TGCGCCAGCAGCCCCGGGACTAGCGGGGGAATCGCGCAGTACTTC; CDR3aa: CASSPGTSGGIAQYF
d_gene: TRBD1; v_gene: TRBV5-1; abundance: NA; j_gene: TRBJ1-6; CDR3nt: TGCGCCAGCAGCTTTTCAGGGGGCGCATCTTCACCCCTCCACTTT; CDR3aa: CASSFSGGASSPLHF
d_gene: NA; v_gene: TRBV11-2; abundance: NA; j_gene: TRBJ1-4; CDR3nt: TGTGCCAGCAGCTTACAGGCTGGAGTTTATGAAAAACTGTTTTTT; CDR3aa: CASSLQAGVYEKLFF
d_gene: TRBD1; v_gene: TRBV5-4; abundance: few; j_gene: TRBJ1-1; CDR3nt: TGTGCCAGCAGCTTGGGGGACAGGGGGAACACTGAAGCTTTCTTT; CDR3aa: CASSLGDRGNTEAFF
d_gene: NA; v_gene: TRBV11-2; abundance: NA; j_gene: TRBJ2-7; CDR3nt: TGTGCCAGCAGCCCGAGCCTGACACTTACTTACGAGCAGTACTTC; CDR3aa: CASSPSLTLTYEQYF
d_gene: TRBD1; v_gene: TRBV10-3; abundance: NA; j_gene: TRBJ2-7; CDR3nt: TGTGCCATCAGTGGTCAGACAGGGAACTACGAGCAGTACTTC; CDR3aa: CAISGQTGNYEQYF
d_gene: NA; v_gene: TRBV5-1; abundance: NA; j_gene: TRBJ2-3; CDR3nt: TGCGCCAGCAGCTTTTCAGGGTACACAGATACGCAGTATTTT; CDR3aa: CASSFSGYTDTQYF
d_gene: NA; v_gene: TRBV4-1; abundance: NA; j_gene: TRBJ2-1; CDR3nt: TGCGCCAGCAGCCAAGTCCGCCAGTCCTACAATGAGCAGTTCTTC; CDR3aa: CASSQVRQSYNEQFF
d_gene: NA; v_gene: TRBV30; abundance: NA; j_gene: TRBJ1-6; CDR3nt: TGTGCCTGGAGTGACGGGGGTAATTCACCCCTCCACTTT; CDR3aa: CAWSDGGNSPLHF